Following are 25 T cell receptor beta chains from one sample sequenced in a study of T cell responses to AZD1222 COVID-19 vaccine. Produced via immunoSEQ multiplex PCR; TCRdb's table is partial and in-frame only. The sample has tens of thousands of clones, roughly 81% seen once. Specimen: peripheral blood, collected on day 0 of AZD1222 vaccination. These receptors all stem from an adult in good health.

The CDR3 region is CASSGGVGYTGELFF. CDR3 sequence (DNA): TGTGCCAGCAGCGGAGGGGTGGGGTACACCGGGGAGCTGTTTTTT. The J gene is TRBJ2-2, the V gene TRBV9; D might be TRBD1 or TRBD2, each matching 5 bases. The CDR3 runs 15 residues. Trimming pared 3 bases from V and 3 bases from J, leaving 12 bases between. Looked up from germline, CDR1 is SGDLS and CDR2 is YYNGEE.

In its sample, this clone was seen once. The chain combines TRBV7-2 with TRBJ2-7, with D perhaps matching TRBD1 or TRBD2 (5 bases each). The V end was cut by 7 bases, the J end by 0 bases, with 10 bases between. The CDR3 consists of 13 residues. CDR1 SGHTA and CDR2 FQGNSA come from the germline V gene. CDR3 DNA: TGTGCCAGCACCCGGGGCGACTCCTACGAGCAGTACTTC. This translates into CASTRGDSYEQYF.

The rearrangement links TRBV30 to TRBJ1-2; 8 nucleotides match TRBD1. The CDR3 totals 14 residues. V trimming: 5 bases; J trimming: 5 bases; junction bases outside the gene matches: 10. Germline loops: CDR1 GTSNPN, CDR2 SVGIG (reference sequence). The CDR3 spells CAWLGQGLQYGYTF. CDR3 bases: TGTGCCTGGCTAGGACAGGGATTGCAGTATGGCTACACCTTC.

This rearrangement joins TRBV4-3 to TRBJ2-7; a possible D gene is TRBD2 (5 bases). The germline V gene encodes CDR1 LGHNA and CDR2 YSLEER. V was trimmed by 0 bases and J by 1 base, leaving 10 bases between them. The CDR3 has 15 amino acids. The chain's CDR3 is CASSQDLAMSYEQYF. The CDR3 DNA reads as TGCGCCAGCAGCCAAGATCTAGCCATGTCCTACGAGCAGTACTTC.

The gene calls are TRBV7-8 and TRBJ2-1, with D tentatively TRBD1 or TRBD2 (5 bases each). The CDR3 extends over 16 amino acids. Trimming shortened V by 5 bases and J by 2 bases, and 16 bases separated the two germline ends. Germline V lookup: CDR1 SGHVS, CDR2 FQNEAQ. In DNA form, the CDR3 reads TGTGCCAGCAGCCATCCCCGGGACGGACCCTACAATGAGCAGTTCTTC. Translated, it gives CASSHPRDGPYNEQFF.

The chain uses TRBV7-8 and TRBJ1-2; D perhaps matches TRBD1 (6 bases). In germline, CDR1 is SGHVS, CDR2 FQNEAQ. CDR3 size: 13 residues. Trimming left V 0 bases short and J 8 bases short, with 10 bases between. The CDR3 protein is CASSLAPGVGYTF. CDR3 DNA sequence: TGTGCCAGCAGCTTAGCCCCAGGGGTCGGCTACACCTTC. Together with reference TRBV7-8 and TRBJ1-2, the CDR3 gives the full variable domain: GAGVSQSPRYKVAKRGQDVALRCDPISGHVSLFWYQQALGQGPEFLTYFQNEAQLDKSGLPSDRFFAERPEGSVSTLKIQRTQQEDSAVYLCASSLAPGVGYTFGSGTRLTVV.

V is TRBV5-5 and J is TRBJ1-5; weak D call: TRBD1 (5 bases). Trimming took off 6 bases at V and 5 bases at J, with 12 bases between the two ends. CDR3 length: 13 amino acids. Germline V CDR1 and CDR2: SGHKS, YYEKEE (reference sequence). In DNA form, the CDR3 reads TGTGCCAGCACCAAGGGGCCAGATCAGCCCCAGCATTTT. This sequence encodes CASTKGPDQPQHF.

The J gene is TRBJ2-2, the V gene TRBV18; the D is unclear. The CDR3 has 15 amino acids. Per the germline V gene, CDR1 is KGHSH and CDR2 is LQKENI. The germline V and J ends were trimmed by 3 bases and 7 bases, with 15 bases remaining between them. The CDR3 loop reads CASSPRSTDVGELFF. In nucleotides, the CDR3 is TGTGCCAGCTCACCCCGGTCCACGGATGTCGGGGAGCTGTTTTTT.

This chain joins TRBV19 and TRBJ1-6; no clear D gene. Germline V gene data show CDR1 as LNHDA and CDR2 as SQIVND (reference sequence). CDR3 length: 13 amino acids. Trimming removed 7 bases at V and 9 bases at J, with 13 bases between. The CDR3 DNA follows: TGTGCCAGTAAAGCCAGTTCAGGTTCACCCCTCCACTTT. It specifies CASKASSGSPLHF.

This clone was counted a few times. This chain connects TRBV11-2 to TRBJ2-7; 7 bases agree with TRBD2. In germline, CDR1 is SGHAT, CDR2 FQNNGV. The CDR3 loop spans 15 amino acids. V was pared by 5 bases and J by 3 bases, with 10 bases of the junction left unmatched. For the CDR3, the DNA is TGTGCCAGCAGCCCACGGGACTACTCCCTCTACGAGCAGTACTTC. Translation gives CASSPRDYSLYEQYF. Based on the CDR3 plus reference TRBV11-2 and TRBJ2-7, the full variable domain is EAGVAQSPRYKIIEKRQSVAFWCNPISGHATLYWYQQILGQGPKLLIQFQNNGVVDDSQLPKDRFSAERLKGVDSTLKIQPAKLEDSAVYLCASSPRDYSLYEQYFGPGTRLTVT.

This chain joins TRBV30 and TRBJ1-2, with 8 bases that match TRBD1. V was clipped by 0 bases and J by 7 bases; unmatched bases: 10. CDR3 length: 15 amino acids. In germline, CDR1 is GTSNPN, CDR2 SVGIG (reference sequence). The CDR3 nucleotides are TGTGCCTGGAGTGTATCTCGGACAGGGTATCGTGGCTACACCTTC. It translates to CAWSVSRTGYRGYTF.

The rearrangement links TRBV25-1 to TRBJ1-3, with TRBD1 as a possible D gene (6 bases). The CDR3 is made up of 15 amino acids. Germline-derived CDR1 and CDR2 are MGHDK and SYGVNS. The V gene lost 5 bases and the J gene lost 2 bases, with 13 bases spanning the gap. Here the CDR3 DNA reads TGTGCCAGCAGTCTCACAGGGTCGGCTGGAAACACCATATATTTT. Protein: CASSLTGSAGNTIYF.

CDR3 in DNA: TGTGCCAGCAGCCCTGATTTAGGGGGCAATTCACCCCTCCACTTT. It yields the protein CASSPDLGGNSPLHF. This sequence joins TRBV5-4 and TRBJ1-6; 7 bases are a match to TRBD1. CDR3 length equals 15 residues. The germline V gene encodes CDR1 SGHNT and CDR2 YYREEE (reference sequence). Trimming removed 4 bases from V and 7 bases from J; junction bases left unmatched: 8.

Only one count was recorded for this clone. This rearrangement joins TRBV7-3 to TRBJ2-1; a possible D gene is TRBD2 (5 bases). The CDR3 contains 16 residues. V dropped 1 base and J dropped 4 bases, with 14 bases sitting between them. CDR1 is SGHTA and CDR2 is FQGTGA in the germline V gene. CDR3 sequence: CASSLKGGSGYNEQFF. The CDR3 DNA reads as TGTGCCAGCAGCTTAAAAGGCGGGTCGGGTTACAATGAGCAGTTCTTC.

The chain employs TRBV6-2 or TRBV6-3 and TRBJ2-7; D is perhaps TRBD1 (6 bases). CDR1 is MNHEY and CDR2 is SVGEGT in the germline V gene. Trimming removed 5 bases from V and 6 bases from J, with 11 bases in between. This CDR3 has 12 residues. The CDR3 reads CASSQRQAEQYF. The CDR3, as DNA: TGTGCCAGCAGTCAACGACAGGCCGAGCAGTACTTC.

The chain combines TRBV27 with TRBJ2-7; 7 nucleotides match TRBD1. CDR1 MNHEY and CDR2 SMNVEV come from the germline V gene (reference sequence). The CDR3 spans 16 residues. V lost 4 bases and J lost 0; bases outside the gene matches: 9. The CDR3 region has the DNA TGTGCCAGCAGTTCTAGACAGGGCCGGATCTCCTACGAGCAGTACTTC. Amino acid sequence: CASSSRQGRISYEQYF.

The chain combines TRBV14 with TRBJ1-1; D is unclear. Germline loops: CDR1 SGHDN, CDR2 FVKESK. The CDR3 consists of 13 residues. The V end lost 0 bases, the J end lost 9 bases, and 11 bases lay between the germline ends. The DNA for the CDR3 is TGTGCCAGCAGCCAAGATCCGGGCTACCAAGCTTTCTTT. It codes for CASSQDPGYQAFF.

The CDR3 coding sequence is TGTGCCAGCAGTTTCCAGGGACGGGGCGAGCAGTACTTC. Translating gives CASSFQGRGEQYF. This chain joins TRBV12-3 or TRBV12-4 and TRBJ2-7; TRBD1 or TRBD2 may be the D gene (5 bases each). The CDR3 has 13 amino acids. Trimming left V 3 bases short and J 6 bases short, with 12 bases between.

The rearrangement links TRBV7-3 to TRBJ2-1; 7 bases are shared with TRBD1. Germline CDR1 is SGHTA and CDR2 is FQGTGA. CDR3 length: 14 residues. The V and J ends lost 9 bases and 0 bases, in that order; junction bases with no gene match: 5. CDR3 sequence (DNA): TGTGCCAGTAGCCGGGACAGCTCCTACAATGAGCAGTTCTTC. Residues: CASSRDSSYNEQFF.

The chain recombines TRBV7-9 with TRBJ1-4; 7 positions match TRBD1. Trimming took 8 bases from V and 1 from J; bases not matched to a gene: 7. There are 15 residues in the CDR3. Germline CDR1 is SEHNR and CDR2 is FQNEAQ (reference sequence). The CDR3 reads CASVSQGGTNEKLFF. The CDR3 DNA reads TGTGCCAGCGTCTCGCAGGGGGGAACTAATGAAAAACTGTTTTTT.

The chain links TRBV5-1 to TRBJ2-2; 8 bases map to TRBD1. Trimming removed 0 bases from V and 2 bases from J; junction bases left unmatched: 3. CDR3 size: 16 residues. CDR1 is SGHRS and CDR2 is YFSETQ in the germline V gene. CDR3 residues: CASSLAGQGNTGELFF. The CDR3 nucleotides are TGCGCCAGCAGCTTGGCCGGACAGGGTAACACCGGGGAGCTGTTTTTT.

The chain has TRBV7-9 and TRBJ1-2; D might be TRBD1 (5 bases). Trimming removed 5 bases from V and 8 bases from J, with 24 bases in between. CDR3 length equals 16 residues. CDR1 and CDR2 from the germline V gene are SEHNR and FQNEAQ (reference sequence). The CDR3, as DNA: TGTGCCAGCAGCCGGGGGACCGCGCAAAAATCACGAGGCTACACCTTC. It codes for CASSRGTAQKSRGYTF.

The chain is built from TRBV4-3 and TRBJ1-6; D might be TRBD1 (5 bases). The CDR3 runs to 18 residues. Trimming removed 0 bases from V and 2 bases from J, with 14 bases in between. CDR1 and CDR2 from the germline V gene are LGHNA and YSLEER. The CDR3 loop is CASSQDGGAGAYNSPLHF. The CDR3, as DNA: TGCGCCAGCAGCCAAGATGGAGGGGCCGGGGCCTATAATTCACCCCTCCACTTT.

The chain has TRBV7-2 and TRBJ2-6; 7 bases match TRBD1. This CDR3 has 17 amino acids. The germline CDR1 and CDR2 sequences are SGHTA and FQGNSA. V was clipped by 3 bases and J by 4 bases; unmatched bases: 9. CDR3 coding DNA: TGTGCCAGCAGCTTCCGACAGGGCCCGAAGGGGGCCAACGTCCTGACTTTC. This codes for CASSFRQGPKGANVLTF.

This clone is a singleton in its sample. The J gene is TRBJ1-3, the V gene TRBV7-2; unclear D gene. The CDR3 has 13 amino acids. V shed 2 bases and J shed 4 bases, with 6 bases lying between them. Germline V gene data show CDR1 as SGHTA and CDR2 as FQGNSA. The CDR3 coding sequence is TGTGCCAGCAGCTTATCGTTCGGAAACACCATATATTTT. This sequence encodes CASSLSFGNTIYF.